Sequencing of this T cell receptor (beta chain) was carried out in a study of shared clonotypes between healthy human individuals (dated by TCRdb to the early 2020s). Background for the entire study: Three men and a couple of women, aged 18 to 49 years, made up the cohort. For each donor, CD4 naive and CD4 memory were each run on three plates, CD8 naive on two plates, and CD8 memory on one plate. To estimate repertoire size and how much clonotype sharing occurs between individuals, the study deeply sequenced the blood TCR repertoires of several healthy adults. To increase sequencing depth and limit assay-specific biases, TCR repertoire library preparation and sequencing were carried out by different laboratories using diverse techniques. Each donor's leukapheresis produced roughly between roughly 0.9 and 9 billion PBMCs.

The CDR3 covers 12 residues, taking in both the cysteine and the phenylalanine. Only CDR3 DNA remains: 36 bases, in frame from the first base. A distance of 12 bases separates the germline ends of V and J, which lose 3 bases and 10 bases respectively. The germline V gene supplies CDR1 SGHTA and CDR2 FQGNSA. Using the deep immunoSEQ assay, TCR CDR3 regions were amplified from genomic DNA by multiplex PCR. For each cell subset, the extracted genomic DNA was distributed evenly across all wells of several immunoSEQ 96-well plates, and each plate served as one replicate. For sorted subsets, each replicate PCR was loaded with roughly 190 ng genomic DNA, equivalent to 30,000 or so T cell genomes. Purified libraries were measured with a Qubit 3.0 fluorometer, size-checked on a Bioanalyzer 2100, and measured again with the KAPA Library Quantification kit. Each immunoSEQ 96-well plate was sequenced on its own single-read 150-cycle Illumina NextSeq 550 flow cell. Per the authors' processing: Because the immunoSEQ output held only junctional sequences and lacked quality scores, the filtering could not match the filtering applied to full-length reads. To assign V/J genes and CDR3, sequences were annotated against IMGT germline references using PyIR, a Python wrapper for IgBLAST v1.9. Reads were removed for weak V/J assignments (E-value above 1e-6), missing CDR3, stop codons, out-of-frame junctions, or ambiguous translated residues. V3J clonotypes were defined by identical inferred V gene, J gene, and CDR3 amino acid sequence. To compute the percentage overlap between repertoires, the number of shared unique clonotypes was divided by the size of the smaller repertoire. Repertoire richness was assessed with RTK rarefaction, the Chao1 estimator, and Recon v2.1 estimates of unobserved clonotypes. Generation probabilities were computed with OLGA for all TCRbeta clonotypes obtained by the gDNA method from several donors. This immuneACCESS table, as held by TCRdb, lists in-frame sequences with V and J called but not all clones. Of the missing ones, under half trace to an unresolved V gene in checked studies; the others have no known cause. V, J and clone size derive from that table, while D and trimming were established from the DNA sequence. Within this sample are millions of clones, with around 90% of them counted one time only. The top ten constitute about 0.13% of the sample.

General conclusions and limits of the study: Larger estimated clonotype richness was generally found for naive subsets than for memory subsets. Compared with non-shared clonotypes, the clonotypes found in all four sorted-subset donors had higher generation probabilities. The small number of donors limited the genetic and exposure-history diversity represented. Even with the large sequencing depth, rarefaction of the sorted-subset datasets indicated that sequencing was incomplete. Sampling was limited to blood, and TCR repertoires in tissue likely differ from TCR repertoires in blood. Based on pairwise subsampling, the degree of clonotype sharing among donors was expected to be affected by sequencing depth. Across several donors, roughly 5% of naive CD4, 3% to 3.5% of naive CD8, approximately 2.5% of memory CD4, and under 0.45% of memory CD8 clonotypes were shared.

Healthy HIV-negative adults with no recently reported acute infections or vaccinations were included as donors. Every donor was a Caucasian adult living in Nashville, Tennessee, USA. CD4+ T cells were enriched through magnetic negative selection, after which naive cells were positively selected on CD45RA and the remaining negative fraction served as the memory subset. Blood was collected by leukapheresis, and PBMCs were isolated by Ficoll-Histopaque density gradient centrifugation and then cryopreserved in liquid nitrogen vapor phase. Purity and quantity of every magnetically sorted T cell population were checked by analytical flow cytometry. From each sorted fraction, genomic DNA was isolated and quantified by UV absorbance on a Nanodrop 2000c. A remark on this clone: This receptor's antigen is unknown. Base-call qualities are not available, and no considerably larger clone is one nucleotide away.

This sequence was found in a man younger than 30 in good health. The sequenced sample consisted of naive CD4+ T cells sorted from blood. The intended sense of this specimen's cell subset or site label: CD45RA+ positively selected. The rearranged segments are TRBV7-2 and TRBJ1-1; the D gene assignment is ambiguous. CDR3 region: CASSFPDLGAFF. The sequenced DNA: TGTGCCAGCAGCTTTCCAGACCTGGGAGCTTTCTTT.